This T cell receptor (beta chain) was captured in a study of shared clonotypes between healthy human individuals. Many counts were recorded for this clone. This table comes from immunoSEQ multiplex PCR, and its TCRdb copy is limited to in-frame clones, with some not included. The sample lists 90,000 to 100,000 clones, roughly 50% occurring once. The donors were all Caucasian adults (living in Nashville, Tennessee). The sequencing sample was made of PBMCs. The TCR comes from a woman between 35 and 50 years old in good health. Some clones in this sample may be carry-over from other donors' samples.

CDR3 region: CASSLEGYEQYF. CDR3 sequence (DNA): TGTGCCAGCAGCTTGGAGGGCTACGAGCAGTACTTC. The V call is TRBV5-4, the J call TRBJ2-7; D is undetermined. The CDR3 has 12 residues. V shed 0 bases and J shed 3 bases, with 4 bases lying between them. Germline lookup yields CDR1 SGHNT and CDR2 YYREEE (reference sequence).